Shown below are 29 T cell receptor beta chains from a single sample sequenced in a study of brain T cells in children with intractable seizures. Produced via immunoSEQ multiplex PCR; TCRdb's table is partial and in-frame only. The data show 62,000 or so clones, roughly 95% seen once. This specimen consisted of peripheral blood, obtained at surgery. The receptors were gathered from a boy less than two years old with focal cortical dysplasia and intractable seizures.

CDR3 in amino acids: CASSDRTNEKLFF. CDR3 bases: TGTGCCAGTAGTGACAGGACTAATGAAAAACTGTTTTTT. The V and J genes are TRBV19 and TRBJ1-4; D might be TRBD1 (6 bases). The CDR3 is 13 residues long. Looked up from germline, CDR1 is LNHDA and CDR2 is SQIVND (reference sequence). V shed 5 bases and J shed 2 bases, with 6 bases lying between them.

The V gene is TRBV13, the J gene TRBJ1-3, with TRBD1 matching 7 bases. The CDR3 is 17 amino acids. Germline trimming cut 2 bases from V and 0 bases from J; bases unmatched to any gene: 7. Germline lookup yields CDR1 PRHDT and CDR2 FYEKMQ (reference sequence). The CDR3 is CASSLLGGRHSGNTIYF. CDR3 in DNA: TGTGCCAGCAGCTTATTAGGGGGCAGACACTCTGGAAACACCATATATTTT.

The J gene is TRBJ2-5, the V gene TRBV3-1 (or the pseudogene TRBV3-2); 11 nucleotides align to TRBD2. Germline loops: CDR1 LGHDT, CDR2 YNNKEL (reference sequence). V dropped 4 bases and J dropped 1; count of bases not matched to a gene: 11. The CDR3 has 18 amino acids. This CDR3 is CASSPVYNSGGAQETQYF. In DNA form, the CDR3 reads TGTGCCAGCAGCCCGGTGTATAATAGCGGGGGGGCCCAAGAGACCCAGTACTTC.

The J gene is TRBJ2-5, the V gene TRBV6-5, with D unclear. Germline V gene data show CDR1 as MNHEY and CDR2 as SVGAGI. V dropped 6 bases and J dropped 3 bases, with 8 bases sitting between them. This CDR3 has 12 residues. The CDR3 region is CASSHNKETQYF. Here the CDR3 DNA reads TGTGCCAGCAGCCACAACAAAGAGACCCAGTACTTC.

The chain has TRBV3-1 (or the pseudogene TRBV3-2) and TRBJ1-6; the D gene is possibly TRBD1 (5 bases). With 4 bases removed from V and 10 bases from J, the gap between germline ends came to 8 bases. Germline V gene lookup returns CDR1 LGHDT and CDR2 YNNKEL (reference sequence). The CDR3 consists of 12 residues. The CDR3 coding sequence is TGTGCCAGCAGCCTGGGGGAGTCACCCCTCCACTTT. This gives the protein CASSLGESPLHF.

The sample holds a few counts of this clone. CDR3: CASSETFSSYEQYF. The CDR3, as DNA: TGTGCCAGCAGTGAAACGTTTAGCTCCTACGAGCAGTACTTC. The V call is TRBV6-1, the J call TRBJ2-7; D ambiguous. There are 14 residues in the CDR3. Germline V gene lookup returns CDR1 MNHNS and CDR2 SASEGT. The V end lost 2 bases, the J end lost 0 bases, and 8 bases lay between the germline ends.

This clone occurred once. The chain joins TRBV10-3 to TRBJ2-7, with 9 bases aligning to TRBD2. V lost 11 bases to trimming and J lost 0 bases; unmatched junction nucleotides: 20. CDR1 is ENHRY, CDR2 SYGVKD, per germline. This CDR3 is 18 amino acids long. The CDR3 coding sequence is TGTGCCTCGGGGGGAGGGATGCTAACTAGCGGGCCCTCCTACGAGCAGTACTTC. Its protein is CASGGGMLTSGPSYEQYF.

The chain employs TRBV2 and TRBJ1-1; tentative D call: TRBD1 (5 bases). Between the trimmed V and J ends, which lost 6 bases and 1 base, there was a span of 12 bases. The CDR3 is 14 residues long. Germline V CDR1 and CDR2: SNHLY, FYNNEI. The chain's CDR3 is CASRPPTGNTEAFF. The CDR3 bases are TGTGCCAGCAGACCCCCTACAGGGAACACTGAAGCTTTCTTT.

The genes are TRBV15 and TRBJ1-5, with D maybe TRBD1 (5 bases). Germline V CDR1 and CDR2: LNHNV, YYDKDF (reference sequence). This CDR3 is built from 14 residues. V was cut by 2 bases and J by 4 bases, with 9 bases left in between. In DNA, the CDR3 is TGTGCCACCAGCAGACGACAGAGAAATCAGCCCCAGCATTTT. This translates into CATSRRQRNQPQHF.

This chain uses TRBV11-3 with TRBJ1-1, with D possibly matching TRBD1 (5 bases). Germline V lookup: CDR1 SGHNT, CDR2 YENEEA. This CDR3 is built from 14 residues. V lost 0 bases and J lost 1, with 6 bases in between. CDR3 nucleotides: TGTGCCAGCAGCTTAGATGGGGGGAACACTGAAGCTTTCTTT. This codes for CASSLDGGNTEAFF.

V and J are TRBV7-9 and TRBJ2-7; D is possibly TRBD2 (5 bases). CDR3 size: 11 residues. Trimming removed 5 bases at V and 7 bases at J, with 9 bases between. Per germline, CDR1 SEHNR and CDR2 FQNEAQ (reference sequence). DNA for the CDR3: TGTGCCAGCAGCCTGTCGGGGGAGCAGTACTTC. This translates into CASSLSGEQYF.

CDR3 protein: CASSPGGQAAEQYF. For the CDR3, the DNA is TGTGCCAGCAGCCCGGGGGGCCAGGCTGCCGAGCAGTACTTC. The chain employs TRBV5-6 and TRBJ2-7; possible D gene TRBD2, 7 bases. The CDR3 length is 14 residues. Germline V CDR1 and CDR2: SGHDT, YYEEEE. V was pared by 4 bases and J by 6 bases, with 17 bases between.

V and J are TRBV5-1 and TRBJ2-5; TRBD2 matches 12 bases. Trimming at V came to 5 bases and at J to 4 bases, leaving 12 bases not matched to a gene. The CDR3 has 17 residues. CDR1 is SGHRS, CDR2 YFSETQ, per germline. The CDR3 spells CASRVGLAGGPVETQYF. CDR3 in DNA: TGCGCCAGCAGAGTGGGGCTAGCGGGGGGGCCGGTAGAGACCCAGTACTTC.

The chain employs TRBV14 and TRBJ2-7; 13 nucleotides match TRBD2. V was pared by 4 bases and J by 7 bases, with 10 bases of the junction left unmatched. Germline CDR1 SGHDN, CDR2 FVKESK. CDR3 size: 16 residues. CDR3 region: CASSPPQLAGGGEQYF. The CDR3 bases are TGTGCCAGCAGCCCCCCCCAACTAGCGGGAGGGGGAGAGCAGTACTTC.

This clone occurred a few times. Here the CDR3 DNA reads TGTGCCAGCAGCTTAGGGGAAGCCCTTGGCTACACCTTC. This codes for CASSLGEALGYTF. The chain uses TRBV7-2 and TRBJ1-2, with no clear D. Germline values: CDR1 SGHTA, CDR2 FQGNSA. CDR3 length: 13 amino acids. The V end lost 1 base, the J end lost 7 bases, and 10 bases lay between the germline ends.

This clone was seen a single time. The J gene is TRBJ2-7, the V gene TRBV10-2, with TRBD2 matching over 11 bases. This CDR3 is built from 15 residues. Per germline, CDR1 WSHSY and CDR2 SAAADI. Trimming cost V 6 bases and J 6 bases; bases outside gene matches: 10. The CDR3 sequence is CASRTLAGVLGEQYF. In DNA form, the CDR3 reads TGCGCCAGCAGGACACTAGCGGGAGTATTAGGCGAGCAGTACTTC.

This sequence joins TRBV18 and TRBJ2-7; 7 bases map to TRBD1. V was pared by 4 bases and J by 2 bases, with 2 bases of the junction left unmatched. The CDR3 extends over 13 amino acids. Germline V gene data show CDR1 as KGHSH and CDR2 as LQKENI. The CDR3 DNA is TGTGCCAGCTCACGGGACAGTACCTACGAGCAGTACTTC. This sequence encodes CASSRDSTYEQYF.

This sequence joins TRBV19 and TRBJ1-4; 7 nucleotides agree with TRBD1. Unmatched junction bases numbered 4, after V lost 5 bases and J lost 1 base. The length of the CDR3 is 15 residues. CDR1 LNHDA and CDR2 SQIVND come from the germline V gene (reference sequence). This CDR3 is CASSPNRGTNEKLFF. DNA for the CDR3: TGTGCCAGTAGTCCGAACAGGGGAACTAATGAAAAACTGTTTTTT.

This clone was recorded only once. The chain employs TRBV4-1 and TRBJ1-4, with a tentative D call TRBD1 (5 bases). V was pared by 0 bases and J by 7 bases, with 12 bases between. This CDR3 is 15 amino acids long. Germline V gene data show CDR1 as MGHRA and CDR2 as YSYEKL. CDR3 loop: CASSQDFARVEKLFF. The CDR3 nucleotides are TGCGCCAGCAGCCAAGATTTCGCCAGGGTTGAAAAACTGTTTTTT.

The chain couples TRBV10-3 to TRBJ2-1; 9 bases are a match to TRBD1. Germline-derived CDR1 and CDR2 are ENHRY and SYGVKD. CDR3 size: 16 residues. Unmatched junction bases numbered 8, after V lost 0 bases and J lost 8 bases. The CDR3 sequence: CAISESGTGMRDEQFF. In DNA form, the CDR3 reads TGTGCCATCAGTGAGTCGGGGACAGGGATGAGGGATGAGCAGTTCTTC.

The J gene is TRBJ2-2, the V gene TRBV10-3; D is unclear. V gave up 7 bases and J gave up 4 bases, with 16 bases separating them. The germline CDR1 and CDR2 sequences are ENHRY and SYGVKD. The CDR3 runs to 15 residues. CDR3 nucleotides: TGTGCCATCATCGACGTCTTAAACGGCACCGGGGAGCTGTTTTTT. This encodes CAIIDVLNGTGELFF.

The gene calls are TRBV18 and TRBJ2-7, with 8 bases aligning to TRBD2. J was trimmed by 2 bases and V by 4 bases; bases with no gene match: 4. Per germline, CDR1 KGHSH and CDR2 LQKENI. This CDR3 has 14 amino acids. This CDR3 reads CASSRRSGTYEQYF. CDR3 bases: TGTGCCAGCTCACGCCGTAGCGGGACCTACGAGCAGTACTTC.

This clone was detected once. This chain's CDR3 is CAINHPGGEYNEQFF. CDR3 DNA sequence: TGTGCCATCAACCACCCGGGGGGGGAATACAATGAGCAGTTCTTC. The gene calls are TRBV10-3 and TRBJ2-1; 8 positions match TRBD2. The CDR3 length is 15 residues. The J segment lost 4 bases and the V segment lost 7 bases, leaving 9 bases of the junction unmatched. CDR1 is ENHRY and CDR2 is SYGVKD in the germline V gene.

This chain's CDR3 is CASSQEAGLNEKLFF. As DNA, the CDR3 is TGTGCCAGCAGCCAAGAAGCAGGATTAAATGAAAAACTGTTTTTT. The chain recombines TRBV3-1 (or the pseudogene TRBV3-2) with TRBJ1-4; the D is unclear. The CDR3 spans 15 residues. CDR1 is LGHDT and CDR2 is YNNKEL in the germline V gene (reference sequence). V was clipped by 0 bases and J by 5 bases, with 10 bases between them.

V usage is TRBV7-9 and J usage is TRBJ1-1; no clear D. This CDR3 spans 14 amino acids. Trimming removed 5 bases from V and 7 bases from J, with 17 bases in between. The germline CDR1 and CDR2 sequences are SEHNR and FQNEAQ (reference sequence). The CDR3 loop is CASSGPMRAGEAFF. The DNA of the CDR3 is TGTGCCAGCAGCGGGCCGATGAGGGCGGGTGAAGCTTTCTTT.

The DNA for the CDR3 is TGCGCCAGCAGCTCGCACCAGGGGGCAGATACGCAGTATTTT. Translation: CASSSHQGADTQYF. The rearrangement joins TRBV5-1 to TRBJ2-3; TRBD1 aligns across 7 bases. CDR3 length equals 14 residues. J lost 4 bases, V lost 3 bases, and 5 bases had no gene match. Germline V gives CDR1 SGHRS, CDR2 YFSETQ.

The chain has TRBV5-1 and TRBJ2-3; D may match TRBD1 or TRBD2 (7 bases each). Germline V gene lookup returns CDR1 SGHRS and CDR2 YFSETQ. V lost 2 bases and J 5 bases, leaving 15 bases between the germline ends. This CDR3 contains 15 residues. DNA for the CDR3: TGCGCCAGCAGCTTCGTAGCCAGGGGGGGAGATACGCAGTATTTT. It codes for CASSFVARGGDTQYF.

The J gene is TRBJ2-5, the V gene TRBV27, with D tentatively TRBD2 (6 bases). V lost 0 bases and J lost 7, with 12 bases in between. CDR1 is MNHEY, CDR2 SMNVEV, per germline (reference sequence). The CDR3 is 14 residues long. Written as DNA, the CDR3 is TGTGCCAGCAGTTTATCACGGGGGTTGGGGACCCAGTACTTC. This gives the protein CASSLSRGLGTQYF.

The V call is TRBV6-8, the J call TRBJ2-5, with D unclear. V lost 10 bases, J lost 2 bases, and 20 bases lay in between. Per germline, CDR1 MNHGY and CDR2 SAAAGT. The CDR3 runs to 15 residues. CDR3 amino acids: CATSYVWALQETQYF. The DNA for the CDR3 is TGTGCCACCTCTTACGTTTGGGCATTACAAGAGACCCAGTACTTC.